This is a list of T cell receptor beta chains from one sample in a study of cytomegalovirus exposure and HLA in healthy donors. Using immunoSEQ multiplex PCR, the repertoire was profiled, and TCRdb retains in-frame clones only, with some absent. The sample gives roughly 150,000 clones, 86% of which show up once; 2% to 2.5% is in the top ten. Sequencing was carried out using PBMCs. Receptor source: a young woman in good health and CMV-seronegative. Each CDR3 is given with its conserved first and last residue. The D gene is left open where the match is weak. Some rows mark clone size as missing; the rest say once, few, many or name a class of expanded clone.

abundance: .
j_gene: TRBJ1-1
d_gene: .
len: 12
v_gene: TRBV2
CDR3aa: CASIRAGTEAFF
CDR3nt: TGTGCCAGCATCAGGGCGGGAACTGAAGCTTTCTTT

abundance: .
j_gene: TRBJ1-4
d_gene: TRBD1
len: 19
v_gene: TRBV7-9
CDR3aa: CASSLVVTGGGATNEKLFF
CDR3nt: TGTGCCAGCAGCTTAGTTGTGACAGGGGGCGGTGCAACTAATGAAAAACTGTTTTTT

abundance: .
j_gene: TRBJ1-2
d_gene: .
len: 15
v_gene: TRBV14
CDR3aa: CASSQAGTAGDGYTF
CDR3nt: TGTGCCAGCAGCCAAGCCGGGACCGCAGGGGACGGCTACACCTTC

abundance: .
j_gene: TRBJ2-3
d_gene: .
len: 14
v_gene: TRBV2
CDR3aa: CASVSGSRTDTQYF
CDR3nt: TGTGCCAGCGTTTCCGGGTCTCGCACAGATACGCAGTATTTT

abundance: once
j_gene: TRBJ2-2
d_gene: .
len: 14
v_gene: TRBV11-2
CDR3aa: CASSPPGRGGELFF
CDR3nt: TGTGCCAGCAGCCCCCCCGGGAGAGGCGGGGAGCTGTTTTTT

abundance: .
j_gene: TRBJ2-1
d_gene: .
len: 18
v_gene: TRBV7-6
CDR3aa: CASSLTSGQAIPYNEQFF
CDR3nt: TGTGCCAGCAGCTTAACAAGCGGGCAAGCCATCCCCTACAATGAGCAGTTCTTC

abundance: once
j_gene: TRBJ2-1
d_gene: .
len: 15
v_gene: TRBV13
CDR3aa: CASSSPPPGDNEQFF
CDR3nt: TGTGCCAGCAGCTCGCCCCCGCCAGGGGACAATGAGCAGTTCTTC

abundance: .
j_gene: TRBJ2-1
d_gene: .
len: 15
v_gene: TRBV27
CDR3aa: CASSWGPHPDNEQFF
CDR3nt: TGTGCCAGCAGCTGGGGGCCCCACCCTGATAATGAGCAGTTCTTC

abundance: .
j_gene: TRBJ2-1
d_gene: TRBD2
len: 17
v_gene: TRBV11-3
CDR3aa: CASSPESTVRGGAEQFF
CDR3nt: TGTGCCAGCAGCCCCGAATCTACAGTCCGGGGGGGGGCCGAGCAGTTCTTC

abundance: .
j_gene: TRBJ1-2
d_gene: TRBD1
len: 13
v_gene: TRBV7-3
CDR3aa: CASSSYRGGGYTF
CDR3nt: TGTGCCAGCAGCTCTTACAGGGGTGGTGGCTACACCTTC

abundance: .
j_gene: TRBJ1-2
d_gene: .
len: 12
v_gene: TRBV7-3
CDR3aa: CASSLYGEGYTF
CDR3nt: TGTGCCAGCAGCTTATACGGGGAGGGCTACACCTTC

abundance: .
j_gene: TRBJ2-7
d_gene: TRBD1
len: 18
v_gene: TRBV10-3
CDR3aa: CAISGRTGGSRYTYEQYF
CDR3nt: TGTGCCATCAGTGGGAGGACAGGGGGATCCAGATACACCTACGAGCAGTACTTC

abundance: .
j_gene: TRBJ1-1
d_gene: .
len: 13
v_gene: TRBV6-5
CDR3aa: CASSYDRTYEAFF
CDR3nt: TGTGCCAGCAGTTACGACAGAACTTATGAAGCTTTCTTT

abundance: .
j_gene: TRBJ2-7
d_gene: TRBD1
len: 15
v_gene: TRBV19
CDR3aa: CASRASGQVTYEQYF
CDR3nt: TGTGCCAGTAGAGCAAGTGGACAGGTGACCTACGAGCAGTACTTC

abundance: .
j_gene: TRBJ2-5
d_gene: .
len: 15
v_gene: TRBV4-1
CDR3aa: CASSLGGRIQETQYF
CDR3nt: TGCGCCAGCAGCCTGGGTGGGAGGATCCAAGAGACCCAGTACTTC

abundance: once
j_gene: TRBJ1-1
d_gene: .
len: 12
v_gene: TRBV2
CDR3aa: CASKGAGTEAFF
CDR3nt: TGTGCCAGCAAAGGGGCAGGAACTGAAGCTTTCTTT

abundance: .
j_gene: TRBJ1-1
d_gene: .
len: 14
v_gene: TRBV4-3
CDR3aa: CASSQDGENTEAFF
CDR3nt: TGCGCCAGCAGCCAAGATGGAGAGAACACTGAAGCTTTCTTT

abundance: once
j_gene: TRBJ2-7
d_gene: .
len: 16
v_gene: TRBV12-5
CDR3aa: CASGLPLRSAFYEQYF
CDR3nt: TGTGCTAGTGGTCTGCCCCTCCGGAGTGCATTCTACGAGCAGTACTTC

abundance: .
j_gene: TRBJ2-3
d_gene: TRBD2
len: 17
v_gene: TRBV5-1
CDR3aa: CASSLSSGTSFTDTQYF
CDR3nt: TGCGCCAGCAGCTTGTCATCCGGGACTAGCTTTACAGATACGCAGTATTTT

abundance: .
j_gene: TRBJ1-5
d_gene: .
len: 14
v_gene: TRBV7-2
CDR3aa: CASSLGGEDQPQHF
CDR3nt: TGTGCCAGCAGCTTAGGGGGCGAGGATCAGCCCCAGCATTTT

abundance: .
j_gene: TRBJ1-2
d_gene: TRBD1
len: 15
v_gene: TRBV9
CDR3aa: CASSGTGGAGYGYTF
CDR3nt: TGTGCCAGCAGCGGAACAGGGGGCGCGGGCTATGGCTACACCTTC

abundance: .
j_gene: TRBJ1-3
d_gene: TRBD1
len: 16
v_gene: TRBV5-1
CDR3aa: CASSQSGQAPGNTIYF
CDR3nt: TGCGCCAGCAGCCAATCGGGACAGGCCCCTGGAAACACCATATATTTT

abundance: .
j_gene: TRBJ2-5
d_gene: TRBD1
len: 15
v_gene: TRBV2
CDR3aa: CASSWTGVNQETQYF
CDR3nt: TGTGCCAGCAGTTGGACAGGGGTTAACCAAGAGACCCAGTACTTC

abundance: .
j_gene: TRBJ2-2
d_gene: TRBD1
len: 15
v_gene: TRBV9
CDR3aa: CASSVGRGLTGELFF
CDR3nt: TGTGCCAGCAGCGTAGGAAGGGGGCTAACCGGGGAGCTGTTTTTT

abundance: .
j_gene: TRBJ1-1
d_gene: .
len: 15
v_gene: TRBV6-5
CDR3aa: CASSYRGWENTEAFF
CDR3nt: TGTGCCAGCAGTTACAGGGGTTGGGAGAACACTGAAGCTTTCTTT

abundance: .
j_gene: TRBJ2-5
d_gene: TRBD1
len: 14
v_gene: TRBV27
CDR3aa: CASSFQGTGETQYF
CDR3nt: TGTGCCAGCAGTTTCCAGGGGACAGGCGAGACCCAGTACTTC

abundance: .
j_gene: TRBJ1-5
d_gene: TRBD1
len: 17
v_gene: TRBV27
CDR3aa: CASSSAHDRGQGQPQHF
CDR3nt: TGTGCCAGCAGTTCAGCTCACGACAGGGGGCAGGGACAGCCCCAGCATTTT

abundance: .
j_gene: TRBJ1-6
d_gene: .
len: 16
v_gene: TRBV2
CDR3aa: CASSEESGRQNSPLHF
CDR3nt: TGTGCCAGCAGTGAGGAGTCGGGTCGTCAGAATTCACCCCTCCACTTT

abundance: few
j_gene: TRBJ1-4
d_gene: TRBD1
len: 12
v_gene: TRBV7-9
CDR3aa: CASRWDSEKLFF
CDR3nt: TGTGCCAGCAGATGGGACAGCGAAAAACTGTTTTTT

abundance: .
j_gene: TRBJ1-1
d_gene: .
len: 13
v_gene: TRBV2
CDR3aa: CASRETGNTEAFF
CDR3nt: TGTGCCAGCAGAGAGACAGGGAACACTGAAGCTTTCTTT

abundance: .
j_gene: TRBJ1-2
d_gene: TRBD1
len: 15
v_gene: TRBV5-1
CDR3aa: CASSLLGQGESGYTF
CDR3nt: TGCGCCAGCAGCTTATTGGGACAGGGCGAAAGTGGCTACACCTTC

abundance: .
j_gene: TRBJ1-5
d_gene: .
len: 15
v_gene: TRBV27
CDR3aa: CATISLRYSNQPQHF
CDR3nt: TGTGCCACCATTTCTTTGCGGTATAGCAATCAGCCCCAGCATTTT

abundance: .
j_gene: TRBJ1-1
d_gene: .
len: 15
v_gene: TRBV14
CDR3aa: CASSHVKGGSTEAFF
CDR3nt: TGTGCCAGCAGCCATGTTAAGGGAGGGAGCACTGAAGCTTTCTTT

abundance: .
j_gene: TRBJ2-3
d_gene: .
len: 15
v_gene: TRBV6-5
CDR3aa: CASSYSTSNRDTQYF
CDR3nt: TGTGCCAGCAGTTACTCGACCTCCAACAGAGATACGCAGTATTTT

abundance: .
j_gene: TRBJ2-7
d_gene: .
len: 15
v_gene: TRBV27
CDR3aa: CASSLRQWSSYEQYF
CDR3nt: TGTGCCAGCAGTTTACGACAGTGGAGCTCCTACGAGCAGTACTTC

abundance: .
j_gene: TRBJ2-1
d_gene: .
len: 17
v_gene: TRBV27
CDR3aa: CASSPALAAGSYNEQFF
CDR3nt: TGTGCCAGCAGCCCAGCACTAGCAGCGGGCTCCTACAATGAGCAGTTCTTC

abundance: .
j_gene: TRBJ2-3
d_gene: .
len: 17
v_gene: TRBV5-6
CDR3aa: CASSLEYRDFPGDTQYF
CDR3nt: TGTGCCAGCAGCTTGGAGTACCGGGACTTCCCCGGAGATACGCAGTATTTT

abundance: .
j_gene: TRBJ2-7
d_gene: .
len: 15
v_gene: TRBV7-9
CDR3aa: CASSFGLAPSYEQYF
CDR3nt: TGTGCCAGCAGCTTCGGGCTAGCGCCTTCCTACGAGCAGTACTTC

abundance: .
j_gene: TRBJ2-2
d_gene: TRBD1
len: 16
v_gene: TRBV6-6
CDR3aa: CASSVRQGANTGELFF
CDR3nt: TGTGCCAGCAGCGTAAGACAGGGGGCGAACACCGGGGAGCTGTTTTTT

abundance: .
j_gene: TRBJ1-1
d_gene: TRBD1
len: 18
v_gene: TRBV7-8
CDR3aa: CASSLALGQVLLNTEAFF
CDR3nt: TGTGCCAGCAGCTTAGCGTTAGGACAGGTCCTTCTGAACACTGAAGCTTTCTTT

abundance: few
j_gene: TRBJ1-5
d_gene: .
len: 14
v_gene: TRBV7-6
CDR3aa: CASSLGGPYQPQHF
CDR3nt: TGTGCCAGCAGCTTAGGAGGGCCATATCAGCCCCAGCATTTT

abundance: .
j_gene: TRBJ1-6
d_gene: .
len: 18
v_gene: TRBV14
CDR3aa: CASSQDTRESSYNSPLHF
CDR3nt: TGTGCCAGCAGCCAAGATACGAGAGAGAGCTCCTATAATTCACCCCTCCACTTT

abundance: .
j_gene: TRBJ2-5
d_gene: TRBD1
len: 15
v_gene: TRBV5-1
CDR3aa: CASSPQTGTTKTQYF
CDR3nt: TGCGCCAGCAGCCCCCAGACAGGGACGACTAAGACCCAGTACTTC

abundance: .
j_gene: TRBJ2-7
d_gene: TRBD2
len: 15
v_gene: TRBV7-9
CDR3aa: CASSPLTSGGNEQYF
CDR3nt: TGTGCCAGCAGCCCCCTAACTAGCGGGGGGAACGAGCAGTACTTC

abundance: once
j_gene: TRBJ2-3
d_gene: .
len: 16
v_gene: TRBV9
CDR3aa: CASSVGLAGPTDTQYF
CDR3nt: TGTGCCAGCAGCGTAGGCCTGGCAGGCCCTACAGATACGCAGTATTTT

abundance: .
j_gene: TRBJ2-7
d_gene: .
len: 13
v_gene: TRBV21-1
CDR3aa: CASRGCCLYEQYF
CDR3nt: TGTGCCAGCCGGGGGTGCTGTCTCTACGAGCAGTACTTC

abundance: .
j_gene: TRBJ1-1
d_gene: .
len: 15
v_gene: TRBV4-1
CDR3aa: CASSFSLGGNTEAFF
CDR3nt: TGCGCCAGCAGTTTCTCTCTTGGGGGGAATACTGAAGCTTTCTTT

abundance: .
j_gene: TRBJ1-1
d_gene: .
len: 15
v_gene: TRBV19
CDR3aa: CASTPRRTSNTEAFF
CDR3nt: TGTGCCAGTACCCCCCGTAGGACATCGAACACTGAAGCTTTCTTT

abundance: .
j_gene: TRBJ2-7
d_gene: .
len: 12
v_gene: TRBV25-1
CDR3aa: CASSALNYEQYF
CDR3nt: TGTGCCAGCAGTGCCTTAAACTACGAGCAGTACTTC